One and the same sample provided the 31 T cell receptor beta chains below, sequenced in a study of cytomegalovirus exposure and HLA in healthy donors. Amplification used 60 Vbeta primers and 13 Jbeta primers. TCRdb's copy holds only in-frame clones and misses some; the assay was immunoSEQ multiplex PCR. This sample carries about 300,000 clones, 86% of them seen once, and the ten largest clones take 3% to 4%. The sequencing sample was made of PBMCs. The receptors stem from a man in his forties in good health and CMV-seropositive.

The chain is built from TRBV4-1 and TRBJ2-1; the match to TRBD2 covers 8 bases. Trimming removed 3 bases from V and 3 bases from J; junction bases left unmatched: 13. This CDR3 has 18 residues. The germline V gene encodes CDR1 MGHRA and CDR2 YSYEKL. CDR3 coding DNA: TGCGCCAGCAGCCACGGCGCCGGGGAGCGGGAGATCTACAATGAGCAGTTCTTC. It yields the protein CASSHGAGEREIYNEQFF.

This chain connects TRBV28 to TRBJ1-5; weak D call: TRBD1 (5 bases). The germline V gene encodes CDR1 MDHEN and CDR2 SYDVKM. CDR3 length: 14 residues. V lost 1 base to trimming and J lost 5 bases, with 9 bases between them. CDR3 loop: CASSLLDSYQPQHF. As DNA, the CDR3 is TGTGCCAGCAGTTTATTAGACAGTTATCAGCCCCAGCATTTT.

Worth noting for this clone: Because it lacks the conserved phenylalanine or tryptophan at the end, this CDR3 is likely a read error. Because the CDR3's place on the DNA is in doubt, the DNA is left out and the CDR3 is given as listed by TCRdb. The V and J genes are TRBV29-1 and TRBJ2-7; the D segment call TRBD1 is taken from the table without a DNA check. Per germline, CDR1 SQVTM and CDR2 ANQGSEA. The CDR3 totals 13 residues, both ends included. CDR3 sequence: CSVEDQGVGGLYL.

This chain connects TRBV7-9 to TRBJ2-1; TRBD2 matches 11 bases. J gave up 3 bases and V 5 bases, and 12 bases lay outside the gene matches. The CDR3 is 18 amino acids. CDR1 SEHNR and CDR2 FQNEAQ come from the germline V gene (reference sequence). The CDR3 DNA follows: TGTGCCAGCAGCCCACCGGAGGGGACTAGCGGCTACTACAATGAGCAGTTCTTC. Translation gives CASSPPEGTSGYYNEQFF. Combining the CDR3 with reference TRBV7-9 and TRBJ2-1 gives the whole variable domain DTGVSQNPRHKITKRGQNVTFRCDPISEHNRLYWYRQTLGQGPEFLTYFQNEAQLEKSRLLSDRFSAERPKGSFSTLEIQRTEQGDSAMYLCASSPPEGTSGYYNEQFFGPGTRLTVL.

Turning to this clone: At one end the junction does not follow the germline gene, possibly because of a read error. The gene calls are TRBV7-7 and TRBJ2-5, with D perhaps TRBD2 (5 bases). TRBJ2-7 explains the end of the DNA better; the J call may be wrong. Germline CDR1 and CDR2: SSHAT and FNYEAQ (reference sequence). The CDR3 loop spans 15 amino acids. CDR3: CASSLAFGKGHEQYF. Here the CDR3 DNA reads TGTGCTAGCAGCTTAGCGTTCGGGAAGGGTCACGAGCAGTACTTC.

The chain uses TRBV7-2 and TRBJ1-4, with D unclear. The CDR3 totals 14 residues. Looked up from germline, CDR1 is SGHTA and CDR2 is FQGNSA. V lost 7 bases, J lost 6 bases, and 15 bases lay in between. The CDR3 is CASTLLGGDEKLFF. The CDR3 DNA follows: TGTGCCAGCACCTTGTTGGGCGGGGATGAAAAACTGTTTTTT.

The rearrangement links TRBV30 to TRBJ1-3; 7 bases agree with TRBD1. Trimming took 5 bases from V and 4 from J; bases not matched to a gene: 5. Germline V lookup: CDR1 GTSNPN, CDR2 SVGIG (reference sequence). The CDR3 consists of 13 residues. CDR3 sequence: CAWDGTAGNTIYF. DNA for the CDR3: TGTGCCTGGGACGGGACAGCGGGAAACACCATATATTTT.

The J gene is TRBJ2-4, the V gene TRBV6-6; no definite D call. Germline CDR1 is MNHNY and CDR2 is SVGAGI (reference sequence). Trimming cost V 8 bases and J 5 bases, with 7 bases left between them. CDR3 length: 11 residues. The chain's CDR3 is CASGPQNIQYF. The CDR3 DNA reads as TGTGCCAGCGGGCCCCAAAACATTCAGTACTTC.

J is TRBJ2-7 and V is TRBV6-1; 8 bases are a match to TRBD1. Trimming at V came to 5 bases and at J to 0 bases, leaving 6 bases not matched to a gene. This CDR3 has 15 amino acids. CDR1 and CDR2 from the germline V gene are MNHNS and SASEGT. The DNA for the CDR3 is TGTGCCAGCAGTTCGCAGGGGGCAGCCTCCTACGAGCAGTACTTC. Amino acid sequence: CASSSQGAASYEQYF.

The gene calls are TRBV19 and TRBJ2-1, with 11 positions matching TRBD2. Germline CDR1 reads LNHDA; CDR2 reads SQIVND (reference sequence). The CDR3 spans 16 residues. Trimming cost V 6 bases and J 3 bases; bases outside gene matches: 7. The CDR3 nucleotides read TGTGCCAGTAGCCGGGGGACTAGCGGAAACTACAATGAGCAGTTCTTC. This encodes CASSRGTSGNYNEQFF.

The chain combines TRBV28 with TRBJ2-1, with 13 bases lining up with TRBD2. V lost 5 bases to trimming and J lost 1 base; unmatched junction nucleotides: 11. The CDR3 spans 19 residues. Germline loops: CDR1 MDHEN, CDR2 SYDVKM. CDR3 sequence: CASSPAGLAGVGSYNEQFF. CDR3 bases: TGTGCCAGCAGTCCCGCCGGACTAGCGGGAGTGGGATCCTACAATGAGCAGTTCTTC. Complete variable domain (other parts from reference TRBV28 and TRBJ2-1): DVKVTQSSRYLVKRTGEKVFLECVQDMDHENMFWYRQDPGLGLRLIYFSYDVKMKEKGDIPEGYSVSREKKERFSLILESASTNQTSMYLCASSPAGLAGVGSYNEQFFGPGTRLTVL.

The chain uses TRBV28 and TRBJ2-7, with D unclear. Per germline, CDR1 MDHEN and CDR2 SYDVKM. Deletions cut 8 bases from V and 3 bases from J, with 14 bases between. The CDR3 sequence is 13 residues long. The CDR3 loop is CASLGGVGYEQYF. The CDR3, as DNA: TGTGCCAGCCTAGGCGGTGTCGGCTACGAGCAGTACTTC.

The chain links TRBV5-1 to TRBJ1-3; no definite D call. V lost 0 bases and J lost 4, with 14 bases in between. CDR1 and CDR2 (germline): SGHRS, YFSETQ. CDR3 length equals 16 residues. Here the CDR3 DNA reads TGCGCCAGCAGCTTGGCCGGGGTGAGCTTCGGAAACACCATATATTTT. It specifies CASSLAGVSFGNTIYF.

V and J are TRBV27 and TRBJ2-7; TRBD2 matches 13 bases. Germline CDR1 MNHEY, CDR2 SMNVEV (reference sequence). J gave up 5 bases and V 8 bases, and 9 bases lay outside the gene matches. The CDR3 is made up of 15 amino acids. CDR3 DNA sequence: TGTGCCAGCGGAAGGACTAGCGGGAGTATCAACGAGCAGTACTTC. Protein: CASGRTSGSINEQYF.

The rearrangement links TRBV6-1 to TRBJ1-5; D call uncertain. The germline V gene encodes CDR1 MNHNS and CDR2 SASEGT. CDR3 length: 13 amino acids. The V gene lost 2 bases and the J gene lost 7 bases, with 9 bases spanning the gap. In nucleotides, the CDR3 is TGTGCCAGCAGTGAAACCCTTCGGCAGCCCCAGCATTTT. This gives the protein CASSETLRQPQHF.

The chain has TRBV4-3 and TRBJ2-1; TRBD1 aligns across 8 bases. The germline CDR1 and CDR2 sequences are LGHNA and YSLEER. J was trimmed by 5 bases and V by 0 bases; bases with no gene match: 3. The CDR3 covers 15 residues. The CDR3 sequence: CASSQDRGPNNEQFF. Written as DNA, the CDR3 is TGCGCCAGCAGCCAAGACAGGGGGCCTAACAATGAGCAGTTCTTC.

The chain has TRBV7-2 and TRBJ1-3; D unresolved. V lost 2 bases and J lost 1, with 9 bases in between. This CDR3 spans 15 amino acids. CDR1 SGHTA and CDR2 FQGNSA come from the germline V gene. CDR3 loop: CASSLHQVSGNTIYF. The CDR3 DNA is TGTGCCAGCAGCTTACATCAGGTGTCTGGAAACACCATATATTTT.

The CDR3: CASSTQTPGEQFF. In nucleotides, the CDR3 is TGCGCCAGCAGCACCCAGACCCCGGGTGAGCAGTTCTTC. V and J are TRBV5-1 and TRBJ2-1; no clear D. Germline V gene sequence: CDR1 SGHRS, CDR2 YFSETQ. V lost 4 bases to trimming and J lost 9 bases, with 14 bases between them. This CDR3 comprises 13 residues.

The chain uses TRBV28 and TRBJ2-1; 9 positions match TRBD2. After removal of 3 bases from V and 7 bases from J, the junction contained 4 bases not matched to a gene. Germline values: CDR1 MDHEN, CDR2 SYDVKM. This CDR3 region has 14 residues. In DNA, the CDR3 is TGTGCCAGCAGTTTCCTGACTAGCGGAAATGAGCAGTTCTTC. Translation: CASSFLTSGNEQFF.

This sequence joins TRBV27 and TRBJ2-7; D gene uncertain. The CDR3 sequence is 14 residues long. Germline assignment: CDR1 MNHEY and CDR2 SMNVEV (reference sequence). V gave up 4 bases and J gave up 1 base, with 11 bases separating them. The CDR3 sequence: CASSSWRISYEQYF. DNA of the CDR3: TGTGCCAGCAGTTCATGGCGGATATCCTACGAGCAGTACTTC.

This clone was observed a single time. The V call is TRBV19, the J call TRBJ1-1; D may be TRBD1 (5 bases). CDR1 is LNHDA and CDR2 is SQIVND in the germline V gene (reference sequence). This CDR3 has 13 amino acids. V was clipped by 7 bases and J by 6 bases, with 15 bases between them. The CDR3 DNA reads TGTGCCAGTACCCTTGGGGGGATCGCTGAAGCTTTCTTT. It yields the protein CASTLGGIAEAFF.

V usage is TRBV18 and J usage is TRBJ2-7, with TRBD2 matching over 7 bases. V lost 2 bases, J lost 0 bases, and 4 bases stayed unmatched. Germline CDR1 and CDR2: KGHSH and LQKENI. The CDR3 contains 15 residues. CDR3 nucleotides: TGTGCCAGCTCACCAGTGGCTAGCGGCTCCTACGAGCAGTACTTC. It yields the protein CASSPVASGSYEQYF. The complete variable domain, with remaining parts taken from reference TRBV18 and TRBJ2-7, reads NAGVMQNPRHLVRRRGQEARLRCSPMKGHSHVYWYRQLPEEGLKFMVYLQKENIIDESGMPKERFSAEFPKEGPSILRIQQVVRGDSAAYFCASSPVASGSYEQYFGPGTRLTVT.

This clone has just one count. This chain uses TRBV6-6 with TRBJ2-7, with 7 bases that match TRBD1. The trim removed 6 bases at V and 0 bases at J, leaving 2 bases unmatched. The germline gives CDR1 MNHNY, CDR2 SVGAGI (reference sequence). This CDR3 region has 13 residues. The CDR3 DNA reads TGTGCCAGCAGATCAGGGGGCTCCTACGAGCAGTACTTC. It yields the protein CASRSGGSYEQYF.

V usage is TRBV28 and J usage is TRBJ1-5; 8 bases line up with TRBD1. V dropped 3 bases and J dropped 0; count of bases not matched to a gene: 4. Germline CDR1 and CDR2: MDHEN and SYDVKM. The CDR3 is 16 residues long. Here the CDR3 reads CASSLDRAYSNQPQHF. The DNA for the CDR3 is TGTGCCAGCAGTTTGGACAGGGCATATAGCAATCAGCCCCAGCATTTT.

The rearrangement joins TRBV7-9 to TRBJ2-5; possible D gene TRBD2, 5 bases. The CDR3 has 16 amino acids. V lost 0 bases and J 5 bases, leaving 16 bases between the germline ends. In germline, CDR1 is SEHNR, CDR2 FQNEAQ (reference sequence). CDR3 in DNA: TGTGCCAGCAGCTTAGCGGTGGTGGGCCGGAGGGAGACCCAGTACTTC. This gives the protein CASSLAVVGRRETQYF.

The chain has TRBV6-5 and TRBJ1-2; 7 bases are shared with TRBD1. CDR1 is MNHEY and CDR2 is SVGAGI in the germline V gene. V dropped 5 bases and J dropped 4; count of bases not matched to a gene: 10. This CDR3 contains 15 residues. The CDR3 region is CASSPQGQVTYGYTF. As DNA, the CDR3 is TGTGCCAGCAGTCCACAGGGGCAGGTTACCTATGGCTACACCTTC.

This clone was detected only a few times. The chain links TRBV4-1 to TRBJ2-7; TRBD2 aligns across 9 bases. The junction had 10 bases not matched to a gene; V was cut back by 0 bases and J by 7 bases. Germline CDR1 MGHRA, CDR2 YSYEKL. This CDR3 has 16 residues. The CDR3 DNA reads TGCGCCAGCAGCCAAGACTCACTAGCGGGCTTATCGGAGCAGTACTTC. It specifies CASSQDSLAGLSEQYF.

V is TRBV19 and J is TRBJ1-2; TRBD1 might be the D (6 bases). V was trimmed by 3 bases and J by 8 bases, leaving 16 bases between them. This CDR3 has 14 residues. Looked up from germline, CDR1 is LNHDA and CDR2 is SQIVND (reference sequence). This CDR3 reads CASSIRAGAEGYTF. The CDR3 region has the DNA TGTGCCAGTAGTATTCGTGCGGGGGCTGAAGGCTACACCTTC.

There are a few counts of this clone. CDR3 loop: CAISEADNYGYTF. DNA for the CDR3: TGTGCCATCAGTGAGGCAGATAACTATGGCTACACCTTC. The rearrangement uses TRBV10-3 and TRBJ1-2; D unresolved. Trimming pared 2 bases from V and 1 base from J, leaving 5 bases between. This CDR3 has 13 amino acids. Germline values: CDR1 ENHRY, CDR2 SYGVKD.

The chain employs TRBV5-1 and TRBJ2-7, with 7 bases fitting TRBD2. J lost 5 bases, V lost 3 bases, and 14 bases had no gene match. The germline V gene has CDR1 SGHRS and CDR2 YFSETQ. The CDR3 is 16 residues long. The CDR3 region is CASSSETSLLPNEQYF. The CDR3 region has the DNA TGCGCCAGCAGCTCAGAGACTAGCCTATTACCTAACGAGCAGTACTTC.

This chain joins TRBV7-9 and TRBJ2-7, with 12 bases aligning to TRBD1. V lost 8 bases to trimming and J lost 4 bases; unmatched junction nucleotides: 3. CDR1 is SEHNR and CDR2 is FQNEAQ in the germline V gene (reference sequence). The CDR3 loop spans 13 amino acids. CDR3 bases: TGTGCCAGCGGGGGACAGGGGGCTTACGAGCAGTACTTC. This sequence encodes CASGGQGAYEQYF.